This T cell receptor beta chain was identified during a study of cytomegalovirus exposure and HLA in healthy donors. V was shortened by 6 bases and J by 3 bases, with 11 bases between the two germline ends. The CDR3 consists of 13 residues. Germline V CDR1 and CDR2: MNHNY, SVGAGI (reference sequence). Findings and caveats of the study: Cytomegalovirus status, reportedly, was diagnosed with high specificity and sensitivity by the classifier. Further analysis, carried out later, found HLA-associated TCR beta chains more clonally expanded than equally common other chains.

A note on this clone: Its antigen is as yet unknown.

Use of 60 Vbeta and 13 Jbeta primers characterized the PCR. The authors' processing: Later work found 65 million to 85 million unique TCR beta chains, with approximately 12 million shared. Measured with immunoSEQ multiplex PCR; TCRdb has only the in-frame clones, and not every one. The V and J calls and clone size were taken over from that table, and D and trimming were inferred from the DNA. The table includes 90,000 to 150,000 clones, under 85% detected once. The rearrangement links TRBV6-6 to TRBJ2-5; D may be TRBD1 (5 bases). The sequence was collected from a man between 35 and 55 years old in good health and CMV-seropositive. Specimen: PBMCs. In nucleotides, the CDR3 is TGTGCCAGCAGCCGCCAGACAGAAGAGACCCAGTACTTC. Protein: CASSRQTEETQYF.